Each of the 15 T cell receptor beta chains below was sequenced from the same sample in a study of cytomegalovirus exposure and HLA in healthy donors. The PCR made use of 60 Vbeta and 13 Jbeta primers. Generated by immunoSEQ multiplex PCR, the TCRdb table keeps only in-frame clones and is missing some. The repertoire includes around 72,000 clones, around 70% of them detected once, and roughly a fifth sits in the top ten. Material: PBMCs. All receptors come from a man in his forties in good health and CMV-seropositive.

The chain joins TRBV4-1 to TRBJ2-3, with TRBD2 matching over 11 bases. CDR1 is MGHRA and CDR2 is YSYEKL in the germline V gene. There are 15 residues in the CDR3. V was clipped by 3 bases and J by 10 bases; unmatched bases: 9. CDR3: CASSQPSGGPGSQYF. Here the CDR3 DNA reads TGCGCCAGCAGCCAGCCTAGCGGGGGGCCGGGCTCGCAGTATTTT.

The CDR3 sequence: CASSLEDRGVVAKNIQYF. As DNA, the CDR3 is TGTGCCAGCAGTTTGGAGGACAGGGGGGTGGTAGCCAAAAACATTCAGTACTTC. The chain couples TRBV28 to TRBJ2-4; TRBD1 agrees at 10 bases. With V trimmed by 3 bases and J by 0 bases, 8 bases remained unmatched. The V gene's germline CDR1 is MDHEN and CDR2 SYDVKM. CDR3 length: 18 amino acids.

DNA for the CDR3: TGTGCCAGCAGTGTAAGGAACAGCTACGAGCAGTACTTC. Translated, it gives CASSVRNSYEQYF. The chain is built from TRBV2 and TRBJ2-7, with unresolved D. Trimming cost V 4 bases and J 3 bases, with 10 bases left between them. CDR3 length: 13 amino acids. Germline V lookup: CDR1 SNHLY, CDR2 FYNNEI.

This clone has only a few counts. Within the sample, other DNA sequences also encode this same CDR3. CDR3 nucleotide sequence: TGCGCCAGCAGCTTGGCCCCGGGGTCCACTGAAGCTTTCTTT. This encodes CASSLAPGSTEAFF. The rearrangement uses TRBV5-1 and TRBJ1-1; D ambiguous. The CDR3 length is 14 residues. Germline V gives CDR1 SGHRS, CDR2 YFSETQ. Between the trimmed V and J ends, which lost 0 bases and 4 bases, there was a span of 10 bases.

J is TRBJ2-7 and V is TRBV27; 9 bases line up with TRBD1. CDR1 is MNHEY and CDR2 is SMNVEV in the germline V gene (reference sequence). Trimming took 3 bases from V and 2 from J; bases not matched to a gene: 2. The CDR3 is made up of 14 amino acids. The CDR3 DNA follows: TGTGCCAGCAGTTTTGGGACAGGGACCTACGAGCAGTACTTC. As protein: CASSFGTGTYEQYF.

There are a few counts of this clone. The chain employs TRBV6-6 and TRBJ2-7; 8 bases fit TRBD1. The CDR3 loop spans 13 amino acids. CDR1 and CDR2 from the germline V gene are MNHNY and SVGAGI (reference sequence). V shed 2 bases, J shed 3 bases, and the junction held 0 bases outside the gene matches. CDR3 loop: CASSYTGGYEQYF. CDR3 sequence (DNA): TGTGCCAGCAGTTACACAGGGGGCTACGAGCAGTACTTC.

The chain links TRBV28 to TRBJ2-3, with a tentative D call TRBD2 (6 bases). Between the trimmed V and J ends, which lost 6 bases and 4 bases, there was a span of 23 bases. Per the germline V gene, CDR1 is MDHEN and CDR2 is SYDVKM. The CDR3 runs to 17 residues. CDR3 bases: TGTGCCAGCAGCCCATCCCTGTGGGACTTCGAAGCAGATACGCAGTATTTT. It encodes CASSPSLWDFEADTQYF.

Only one count was recorded for this clone. The chain recombines TRBV5-1 with TRBJ2-1, with D uncertain. V lost 2 bases and J lost 5, with 8 bases in between. The germline CDR1 and CDR2 sequences are SGHRS and YFSETQ. The CDR3 is 13 residues long. The CDR3 reads CASSLTQNNEQFF. Written as DNA, the CDR3 is TGCGCCAGCAGCTTAACCCAGAACAATGAGCAGTTCTTC.

The chain uses TRBV7-8 and TRBJ2-7, with D perhaps matching TRBD2 (6 bases). The V end lost 5 bases, the J end lost 5 bases, and 16 bases lay between the germline ends. Germline CDR1 and CDR2: SGHVS and FQNEAQ. The CDR3 has 14 residues. CDR3 in DNA: TGTGCCAGCAGCCTTAAACGCGGGGTCCACGAGCAGTACTTC. This codes for CASSLKRGVHEQYF.

About this clone itself: Other DNA sequences in this sample translate to the same CDR3. The rearrangement joins TRBV4-1 to TRBJ1-6; 8 bases map to TRBD1. Trimming took 1 base from V and 13 from J; bases not matched to a gene: 9. CDR3 length equals 15 residues. CDR1 MGHRA and CDR2 YSYEKL come from the germline V gene. Here the CDR3 DNA reads TGCGCCAGCAGCCAAGTGCCCAGGGGGCGATCCCCCCTCCACTTT. It yields the protein CASSQVPRGRSPLHF.

Concerning this clone: Other DNA variants within this sample encode the same CDR3. V gene TRBV5-1 combines with J gene TRBJ1-4, with D perhaps matching TRBD1 (5 bases). The germline CDR1 and CDR2 sequences are SGHRS and YFSETQ. The V end lost 4 bases, the J end lost 8 bases, and 12 bases lay between the germline ends. This CDR3 region has 13 residues. The CDR3 coding sequence is TGCGCCAGCAGCGCAGGGATTGGCGAAAAACTGTTTTTT. Amino acid sequence: CASSAGIGEKLFF. The whole variable domain, remainder taken from reference TRBV5-1 and TRBJ1-4, is KAGVTQTPRYLIKTRGQQVTLSCSPISGHRSVSWYQQTPGQGLQFLFEYFSETQRNKGNFPGRFSGRQFSNSRSEMNVSTLELGDSALYLCASSAGIGEKLFFGSGTQLSVL.

The chain links TRBV7-9 to TRBJ1-5; maybe TRBD1 (6 bases). V shed 2 bases and J shed 4 bases, with 12 bases lying between them. The CDR3 loop spans 15 amino acids. From germline, CDR1 is SEHNR and CDR2 FQNEAQ (reference sequence). The DNA for the CDR3 is TGTGCCAGCAGCTTAAGTCTAACAGGGAATCAGCCCCAGCATTTT. Its translation: CASSLSLTGNQPQHF. Variable domain in full (rest from reference TRBV7-9 and TRBJ1-5): DTGVSQNPRHKITKRGQNVTFRCDPISEHNRLYWYRQTLGQGPEFLTYFQNEAQLEKSRLLSDRFSAERPKGSFSTLEIQRTEQGDSAMYLCASSLSLTGNQPQHFGDGTRLSIL.

In its sample, this clone was seen a few times. J is TRBJ2-3 and V is TRBV6-1; D call uncertain. The germline V and J ends were trimmed by 7 bases and 6 bases, with 17 bases remaining between them. The length of the CDR3 is 14 residues. From germline, CDR1 is MNHNS and CDR2 SASEGT. CDR3 amino acids: CASTAPHLGDTQYF. CDR3 DNA sequence: TGTGCCAGCACCGCCCCCCACCTCGGGGATACGCAGTATTTT.

The CDR3 is CASSVRDYTYEQYF. CDR3 bases: TGTGCCAGCAGTGTCCGGGACTATACCTACGAGCAGTACTTC. The chain uses TRBV6-1 and TRBJ2-7, with TRBD2 matching 7 bases. There are 14 residues in the CDR3. Germline CDR1 and CDR2: MNHNS and SASEGT. V trimming: 4 bases; J trimming: 2 bases; junction bases outside the gene matches: 5.

The J gene is TRBJ1-5, the V gene TRBV15; D is uncertain. The CDR3 sequence is 17 residues long. Germline V gene sequence: CDR1 LNHNV, CDR2 YYDKDF (reference sequence). Trimming left V 3 bases short and J 2 bases short, with 17 bases between. The CDR3 DNA follows: TGTGCCACCAGCAGCCCCGGTGGGAGCGTCGGCAATCAGCCCCAGCATTTT. Amino acid sequence: CATSSPGGSVGNQPQHF.